What follows describes a single T cell receptor (beta chain). The target of this receptor is not known. No per-base quality is available; no much larger clone lies one base away. TCRbeta CDR3 regions were amplified from genomic DNA using the immunoSEQ Assay, a bias-controlled multiplex PCR. The original methods were these. The number of nucleated cells in each sample was estimated from the amplification of reference gene primers within the assay. To quantify the absolute abundance of each unique TCRbeta CDR3 rearrangement, sequence reads were collapsed and filtered. For each sample, productive Simpson clonality was calculated as the square root of Simpson's diversity index across productive rearrangements. The table comes from immuneACCESS by way of TCRdb, which keeps in-frame sequences with V and J called. Part of the clones is missing from these tables; in studies checked, under half for an unresolved V gene and the rest for unknown reasons. For V, J and clone size, that table is used; D and trimming come from the DNA. Recorded for this sample are approximately 300,000 clones; 80% to 90% of them occurred a single time. Clones ranked in the top ten supply roughly 0.8% of the sample.

Trimming takes 5 bases from V and 5 bases from J, and the germline ends sit 22 bases apart. There are 16 amino acids in the CDR3, from cysteine to phenylalanine inclusive. Solely the CDR3 DNA is kept, with 48 bases framed from the first base. The germline V gene encodes CDR1 SGHNT and CDR2 YYREEE (reference sequence). This specimen comes from a study of blood T cell repertoires in COVID-19 (dated by TCRdb to about 2020). Some background on the complete study: The collaborator samples originated in the United States, Italy and Spain and spanned the acute and convalescent phases of COVID-19. The prospective study material was composed of cDNA or gDNA derived from T cells, B-cell-depleted T cells, or PBMCs. The dataset comprised deeply sampled blood TCRbeta repertoires from subjects exposed to, actively infected with, or recovered from COVID-19. Samples came from the ongoing ImmuneRACE study (first 160 participants) plus 1,254 subjects from 6 global collaborators. The repertoires were made available in a free public database intended to serve as a resource for research on the immune response to SARS-CoV-2. HLA class I and class II types, where available, came from metadata supplied by the sample provider rather than from assay-based typing. A de-identified subject ID, COVID-19 status, age in years and sex were almost always included in the sample metadata.

The collaborating institutions used their own protocols to collect whole blood in K2EDTA tubes. For TCRbeta analysis, collaborators shipped samples as frozen whole blood, isolated PBMCs, or DNA extracted from either of those sample types. What the work shows at the level of the full study, not this receptor alone: The quantity of clinical and demographic metadata differed by source and by participant and was supplied without curation.

The TCR sequence derives from a man between 25 and 39 years old with acute or convalescent COVID-19. Recombination joined TRBV5-4 with TRBJ2-5; TRBD2 is perhaps the D gene, given 6 matching bases. The sequenced sample consisted of peripheral blood. The bases are TGTGCCAGCAGTTGGTTAAAGTCGGGAGTCCCCGAGACCCAGTACTTC. Its translation is CASSWLKSGVPETQYF.